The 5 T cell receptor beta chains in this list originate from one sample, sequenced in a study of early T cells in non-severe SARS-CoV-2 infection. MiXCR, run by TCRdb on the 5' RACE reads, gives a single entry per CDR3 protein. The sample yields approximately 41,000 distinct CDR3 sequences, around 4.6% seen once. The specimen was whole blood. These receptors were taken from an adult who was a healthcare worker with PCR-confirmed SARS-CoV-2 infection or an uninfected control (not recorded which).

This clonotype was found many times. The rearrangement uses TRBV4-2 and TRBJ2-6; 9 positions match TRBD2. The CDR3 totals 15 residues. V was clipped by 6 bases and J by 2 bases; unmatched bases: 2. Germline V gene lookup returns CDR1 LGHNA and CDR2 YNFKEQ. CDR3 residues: CASSAGGPGANVLTF. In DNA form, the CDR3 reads TGTGCCAGCAGTGCGGGGGGGCCTGGGGCCAACGTCCTGACTTTC.

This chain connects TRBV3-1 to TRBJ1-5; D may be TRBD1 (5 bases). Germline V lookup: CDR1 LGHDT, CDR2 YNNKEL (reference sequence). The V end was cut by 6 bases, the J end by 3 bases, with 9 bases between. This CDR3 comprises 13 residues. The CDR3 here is CASSRQLNQPQHF. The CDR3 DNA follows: TGTGCCAGCAGTCGACAGCTCAATCAGCCCCAGCATTTT.

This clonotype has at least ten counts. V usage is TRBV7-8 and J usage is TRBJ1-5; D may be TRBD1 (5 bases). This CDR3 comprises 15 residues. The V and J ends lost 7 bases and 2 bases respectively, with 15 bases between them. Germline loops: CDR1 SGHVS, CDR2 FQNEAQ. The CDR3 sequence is CASTPEGRRNQPQHF. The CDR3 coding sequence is TGTGCCAGCACCCCTGAGGGGCGTCGCAATCAGCCCCAGCATTTT.

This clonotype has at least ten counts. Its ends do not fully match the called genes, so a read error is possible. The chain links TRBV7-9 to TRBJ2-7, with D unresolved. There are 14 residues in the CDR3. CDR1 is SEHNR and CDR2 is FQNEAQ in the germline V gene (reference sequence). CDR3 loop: CASSYQSDSSEQYF. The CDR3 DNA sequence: TGTGCCAGCAGCTATCAGTCGGATTCCTCCGAGCAGTACTTC.

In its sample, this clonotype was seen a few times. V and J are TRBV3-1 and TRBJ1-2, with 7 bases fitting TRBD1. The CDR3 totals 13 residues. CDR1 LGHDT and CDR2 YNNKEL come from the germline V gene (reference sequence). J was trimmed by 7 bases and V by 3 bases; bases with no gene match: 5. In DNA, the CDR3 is TGTGCCAGCAGCCATCTGACAGGGCTTGGCTACACCTTC. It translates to CASSHLTGLGYTF.